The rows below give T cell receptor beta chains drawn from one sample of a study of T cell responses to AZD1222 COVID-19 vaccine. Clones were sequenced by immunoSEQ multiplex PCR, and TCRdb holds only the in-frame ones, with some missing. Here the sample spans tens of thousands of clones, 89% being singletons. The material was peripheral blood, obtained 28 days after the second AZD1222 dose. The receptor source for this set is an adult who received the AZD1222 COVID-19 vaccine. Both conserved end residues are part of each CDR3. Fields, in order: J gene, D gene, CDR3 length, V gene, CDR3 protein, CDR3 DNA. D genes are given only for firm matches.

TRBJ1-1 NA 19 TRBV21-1 CASSTIRGQGLFLTPEAFF TGTGCCAGCAGCACCATCAGAGGACAGGGTTTATTTCTAACGCCTGAAGCTTTCTTT
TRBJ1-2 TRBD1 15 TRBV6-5 CASSYHRDRGYGYTF TGTGCCAGCAGTTACCACCGGGACAGGGGATATGGCTACACCTTC
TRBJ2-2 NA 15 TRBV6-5 CASSYGRGLGGELFF TGTGCCAGCAGTTACGGGAGGGGGCTGGGGGGGGAGCTGTTTTTT
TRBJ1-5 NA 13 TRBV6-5 CASSPWGNQPQHF TGTGCCAGCAGCCCCTGGGGCAATCAGCCCCAGCATTTT
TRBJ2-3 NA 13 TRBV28 CASSWRSTDTQYF TGTGCCAGCAGTTGGCGTAGCACAGATACGCAGTATTTT
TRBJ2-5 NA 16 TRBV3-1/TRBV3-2 CASSQNAPPPRETQYF TGTGCCAGCAGCCAAAATGCCCCGCCCCCACGAGAGACCCAGTACTTC
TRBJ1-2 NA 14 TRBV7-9 CASSLSTDDYGYTF TGTGCCAGCAGCTTAAGCACGGACGACTATGGCTACACCTTC
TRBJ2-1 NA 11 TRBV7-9 CASRGWDEQFF TGTGCCAGCAGGGGGTGGGATGAGCAGTTCTTC
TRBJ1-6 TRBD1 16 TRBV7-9 CASSLSPTGVNSPLHF TGTGCCAGCAGCTTGAGCCCTACAGGGGTAAATTCACCCCTCCACTTT
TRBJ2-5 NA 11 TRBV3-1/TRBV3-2 CASSQDSTQYF TGTGCCAGCAGCCAAGATTCGACCCAGTACTTC
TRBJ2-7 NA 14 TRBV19 CASSINSELHEQYF TGTGCCAGTAGTATAAATTCAGAATTGCACGAGCAGTACTTC
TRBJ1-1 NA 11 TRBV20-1 CSAKSEREAFF TGCAGTGCCAAAAGCGAACGGGAGGCTTTCTTT
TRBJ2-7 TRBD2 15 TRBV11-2 CASSSGSGHSYEQYF TGTGCCAGCAGCTCGGGTAGCGGGCACTCCTACGAGCAGTACTTC
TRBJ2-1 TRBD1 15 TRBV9 CASSDGQGENNEQFF TGTGCCAGCAGCGACGGACAGGGAGAGAACAATGAGCAGTTCTTC
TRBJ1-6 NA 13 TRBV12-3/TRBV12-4 CASSDTGLSPLHF TGTGCCAGCAGTGACACAGGGCTTTCACCCCTCCACTTT
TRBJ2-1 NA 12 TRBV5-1 CASSVTETEQFF TGCGCCAGCAGCGTGACAGAGACAGAGCAGTTCTTC
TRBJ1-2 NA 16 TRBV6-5 CASSYSVAERLYGYTF TGTGCCAGCAGTTACTCTGTGGCAGAGAGGCTCTATGGCTACACCTTC
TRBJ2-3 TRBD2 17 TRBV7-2 CASSLDPAGGLTDTQYF TGTGCCAGCAGCTTAGACCCGGCGGGGGGTCTCACAGATACGCAGTATTTT
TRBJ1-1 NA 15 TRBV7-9 CASSLARGIDTEAFF TGTGCCAGCAGCTTAGCGCGGGGGATTGACACTGAAGCTTTCTTT
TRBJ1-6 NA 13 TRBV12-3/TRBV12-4 CASSFMPASPLHF TGTGCCAGCAGTTTTATGCCTGCTTCACCCCTCCACTTT
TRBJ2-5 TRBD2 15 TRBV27 CASSLSGGAQETQYF TGTGCCAGCAGCCTTAGCGGGGGGGCGCAAGAGACCCAGTACTTC
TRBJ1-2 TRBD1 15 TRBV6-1 CASSDILGRGHGYTF TGTGCCAGCAGTGATATTTTGGGCAGGGGGCATGGCTACACCTTC